The text below deals with one TCR beta chain. What it binds is not known. This entry belongs to a study of T-cell memory formation after mild COVID-19. Across the whole study: TCR clusters largely stayed donor specific. Study conclusions and caveats: CD4+ contracting clones lay mainly in CM and EM, CD8+ ones in EMRA. Second-wave clones peaking on day 37 lacked confirmed SARS-CoV-2 specificity.

This CDR3 has 13 amino acids. J was trimmed by 3 bases and V by 3 bases; bases with no gene match: 4. The germline gives CDR1 DFQATT, CDR2 SNEGSKA (reference sequence). After 5'RACE with constant-segment primers, TCR alpha and TCR beta cDNA libraries carrying sample barcodes and UMIs were obtained. Using its own MiXCR run on the 5' RACE reads, TCRdb lists one record per CDR3 protein. The sample consists of some 100,000 distinct CDR3 sequences, more than 9.5% of them appearing once. This sequence originates from a man younger than 35 who had mild COVID-19 (a few samples of this study predate the infection). Cell type and time point are not known. The chain has TRBV20-1 and TRBJ1-2; 7 bases are shared with TRBD1. Input material: PBMCs or a T cell subset sorted from them (not recorded which). The CDR3 spells CSARTGLDYGYTF. In DNA form, the CDR3 reads TGCAGTGCTAGGACAGGGTTAGACTATGGCTACACCTTC.